Listed below are T cell receptor beta chains from one sample, sequenced in a study of blood T cells in healthy people across ages. TCRdb passed the 5' RACE reads through MiXCR, listing each CDR3 protein once. The sample has about 800,000 distinct CDR3 sequences; 25% are singletons. These data also featured in a second study, about T cells of mothers and their children.

The material sequenced was blood. The receptors come from a boy younger than 18 in good health. The CDR3 runs from the conserved cysteine through the conserved F or W. Fields, in order: J gene, clone size, V gene, D gene, CDR3 DNA, CDR3 protein. D genes are given only for firm matches. The listing skips clone size in some rows; elsewhere it reads once, few, many or a size class.

J: TRBJ1-2; size: NA; V: TRBV20-1; D: TRBD1; DNA: TGCAGTGCTAGAGTCCCGGACAGGGTAAACTATGGCTACACCTTC; CDR3: CSARVPDRVNYGYTF
J: TRBJ2-4; size: few; V: TRBV28; D: TRBD2; DNA: TGTGCCAGCAGTTCCCTCCGGACTAGCTTCCGTCCCACCCAAAACATTCAGTACTTC; CDR3: CASSSLRTSFRPTQNIQYF
J: TRBJ2-7; size: many; V: TRBV4-3; D: NA; DNA: TGCGCCAGCAGCCAAGATTCCTGGGGGTACGAGCAGTACTTC; CDR3: CASSQDSWGYEQYF
J: TRBJ2-1; size: few; V: TRBV7-2; D: NA; DNA: TGTGCCAGCACCCCGCGGCATGAGCAGTTCTTC; CDR3: CASTPRHEQFF
J: TRBJ2-5; size: NA; V: TRBV20-1; D: TRBD2; DNA: TGCAGTGCGGAATATTATAGCGGGACGGATAAAGAGACCCAGTACTTC; CDR3: CSAEYYSGTDKETQYF
J: TRBJ1-1; size: few; V: TRBV12-3/TRBV12-4; D: NA; DNA: TGTGCCAGCAGTCCCCTCCCCTTGCTCGGAGCTTTCTTT; CDR3: CASSPLPLLGAFF
J: TRBJ2-1; size: many; V: TRBV4-3; D: NA; DNA: TGCGCCAGCAGCTCCTCCGGGACCTACTCCTACAATGAGCAGTTCTTC; CDR3: CASSSSGTYSYNEQFF
J: TRBJ2-5; size: few; V: TRBV2; D: TRBD2; DNA: TGTGCCAGCAGTGAACGAACGGGAGGGCTCCAAGAGACCCAGTACTTC; CDR3: CASSERTGGLQETQYF
J: TRBJ2-7; size: few; V: TRBV15; D: TRBD2; DNA: TGTGCCACCAGCAGAGGACTAGCGGGCCGCTACGAGCAGTACTTC; CDR3: CATSRGLAGRYEQYF
J: TRBJ1-2; size: NA; V: TRBV9; D: TRBD1; DNA: TGTGCCAGCAGCGTGACAGGACAGGGGACTGGCTACACCTTC; CDR3: CASSVTGQGTGYTF
J: TRBJ1-1; size: NA; V: TRBV12-3/TRBV12-4; D: NA; DNA: TGTGCCAGCAGTGTCGACAACTACAACACTGAAGCTTTCTTT; CDR3: CASSVDNYNTEAFF
J: TRBJ2-5; size: NA; V: TRBV4-2; D: NA; DNA: TGTGCCAGCAGCCAAGATGGATGGCAAGTGTTC; CDR3: CASSQDGWQVF
J: TRBJ2-2; size: few; V: TRBV7-2; D: NA; DNA: TGTGCCAGCAGCTTGAGGAACACCGGGGAGCTGTTTTTT; CDR3: CASSLRNTGELFF
J: TRBJ1-2; size: NA; V: TRBV6-2/TRBV6-3; D: NA; DNA: TGTGCCAGCCAGGGCGTCCTGACCTTCCATGGCTACACCTTC; CDR3: CASQGVLTFHGYTF
J: TRBJ2-5; size: few; V: TRBV29-1; D: NA; DNA: TGCAGCGTTGGAGTGGGACCCGGGGCAGAGACCCAGTACTTC; CDR3: CSVGVGPGAETQYF
J: TRBJ2-5; size: few; V: TRBV27; D: NA; DNA: TGTGCCAGCAGTTTATGGGGGGGGGCCCAAGAGACCCAGTACTTC; CDR3: CASSLWGGAQETQYF
J: TRBJ2-2; size: few; V: TRBV7-9; D: TRBD2; DNA: TGTGCCAGCAGCTTAGAACGCACAGCGGGAGGTGACACCGGGGAGCTGTTTTTT; CDR3: CASSLERTAGGDTGELFF
J: TRBJ2-1; size: NA; V: TRBV5-5; D: TRBD2; DNA: TGTGCCAGCAGCTCGACTAGCGGGGTATTTCTCAATGAGCAGTTCTTC; CDR3: CASSSTSGVFLNEQFF
J: TRBJ1-2; size: few; V: TRBV7-2; D: TRBD1; DNA: TGTGCCAGCAGCTTATTTCAGGGGGATAGTGGCTACACCTTC; CDR3: CASSLFQGDSGYTF
J: TRBJ2-5; size: few; V: TRBV7-2; D: NA; DNA: TGTGCCAGCAGCTCCGTGATGGCCGTCGAGACCCAGTACTTC; CDR3: CASSSVMAVETQYF
J: TRBJ2-7; size: NA; V: TRBV29-1; D: NA; DNA: TGCAGCGTTGAGGCCGTTGACGAGCAGTACTTC; CDR3: CSVEAVDEQYF
J: TRBJ2-7; size: few; V: TRBV4-1; D: TRBD2; DNA: TGCGCCAGCAGCCAACATCCGGGGGGTACCTACGAGCAGTACTTC; CDR3: CASSQHPGGTYEQYF